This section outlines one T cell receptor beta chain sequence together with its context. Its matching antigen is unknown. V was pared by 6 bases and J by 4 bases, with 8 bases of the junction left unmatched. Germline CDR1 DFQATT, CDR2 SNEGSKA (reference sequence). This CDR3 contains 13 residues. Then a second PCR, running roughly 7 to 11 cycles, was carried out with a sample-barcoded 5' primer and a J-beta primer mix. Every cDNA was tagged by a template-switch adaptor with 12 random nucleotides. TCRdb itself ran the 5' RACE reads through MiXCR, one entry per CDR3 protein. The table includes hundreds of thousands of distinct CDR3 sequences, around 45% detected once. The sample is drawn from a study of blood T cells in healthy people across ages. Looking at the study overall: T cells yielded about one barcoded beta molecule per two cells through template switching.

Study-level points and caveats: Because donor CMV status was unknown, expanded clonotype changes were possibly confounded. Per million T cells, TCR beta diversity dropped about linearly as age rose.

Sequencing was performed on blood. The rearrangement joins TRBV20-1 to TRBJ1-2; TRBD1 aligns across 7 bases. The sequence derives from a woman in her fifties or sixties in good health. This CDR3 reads CSALGQRAYGYTF. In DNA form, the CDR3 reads TGCAGTGCGCTGGGACAGAGGGCCTATGGCTACACCTTC.